This passage covers 9 T cell receptor beta chains from one sample sequenced in a study of regulatory T cells in long-lasting Graves disease. HTBI primers from iRepertoire and Arm-PCR of CDR3 regions yielded the TCR beta libraries. TCRdb called the multiplex PCR reads again in MiXCR, with one record for every CDR3 protein. The data hold over 300,000 distinct CDR3 sequences, with around 20% observed a single time. Time point specified: persistent/refractory GD, antithyroid drugs over 5 years with positive TRAb. PBMCs were the source of the RNA used for TCR sequencing. This material consisted of peripheral blood mononuclear cells (PBMCs), taken when the disease was refractory, from a patient treated with antithyroid drugs. These TCRs come from a female donor with Graves disease.

This clonotype was detected a few times. The rearrangement links TRBV5-1 to TRBJ2-2, with 8 bases matching TRBD2. Looked up from germline, CDR1 is SGHRS and CDR2 is YFSETQ. The CDR3 runs to 16 residues. The V gene end was trimmed by 4 bases and the J gene end by 5 bases; junction bases not matched to a gene: 10. The CDR3 nucleotides read TGCGCCAGCAGCCGCCTAGCGGGCGGGGGGACCGGGGAGCTGTTTTTT. This encodes CASSRLAGGGTGELFF.

This clonotype was observed many times. V gene TRBV27 combines with J gene TRBJ2-7; TRBD1 is a possible D gene (7 bases). Trimming cost V 3 bases and J 7 bases, with 10 bases left between them. Germline V CDR1 and CDR2: MNHEY, SMNVEV (reference sequence). The CDR3 is 12 residues long. The CDR3 DNA reads as TGTGCCAGCAGTTTTCCAGGGGGGGAGCAGTACTTC. Translating it yields CASSFPGGEQYF.

Concerning this clonotype: A much larger clone lies a single base off, so this may be a read error. This chain joins TRBV2 and TRBJ2-2, with a tentative D call TRBD1 (6 bases). The CDR3 has 13 amino acids. From germline, CDR1 is SNHLY and CDR2 FYNNEI. The CDR3 region is CASDRTATGELSF. CDR3 nucleotides: TGTGCCAGCGACAGGACGGCCACCGGGGAGCTGTCTTTT.

The chain has TRBV11-2 and TRBJ2-2; no definite D call. Looked up from germline, CDR1 is SGHAT and CDR2 is FQNNGV. Trimming removed 4 bases from V and 8 bases from J, with 11 bases in between. CDR3 size: 13 residues. The CDR3 DNA follows: TGTGCCAGCAGCTCCTGGAGAGAGGGGGAGCTGTTTTTT. It specifies CASSSWREGELFF.

This chain connects TRBV7-2 to TRBJ1-2; maybe TRBD1 (6 bases). The V end lost 4 bases, the J end lost 5 bases, and 14 bases lay between the germline ends. The CDR3 extends over 14 amino acids. Looked up from germline, CDR1 is SGHTA and CDR2 is FQGNSA. The CDR3 sequence: CASSSGTTGYGYTF. The DNA for the CDR3 is TGTGCCAGCAGCTCAGGGACAACCGGATATGGCTACACCTTC.

In its sample, this clonotype was seen many times. The chain carries TRBV12-3 or TRBV12-4 and TRBJ1-2, with D possibly TRBD1 on 5 matching bases. The CDR3 is 15 amino acids. Trimming pared 4 bases from V and 0 bases from J, leaving 12 bases between. The CDR3 protein is CASSSRAQANYGYTF. The CDR3 region has the DNA TGTGCCAGCAGTTCCCGGGCACAGGCTAACTATGGCTACACCTTC.

This clonotype was observed at least ten times. The chain recombines TRBV10-3 with TRBJ2-5; D could derive from TRBD1 or TRBD2 (5 bases each). From germline, CDR1 is ENHRY and CDR2 SYGVKD. The CDR3 runs to 15 residues. V was shortened by 0 bases and J by 1 base, with 9 bases between the two germline ends. CDR3 DNA: TGTGCCATCAGTGAGTCTGGGGGATCCCAAGAGACCCAGTACTTC. Translating it yields CAISESGGSQETQYF.

Ten or more counts support this clonotype. The V gene is TRBV7-9, the J gene TRBJ2-5; D uncertain. V was clipped by 4 bases and J by 0 bases, with 9 bases between them. Germline assignment: CDR1 SEHNR and CDR2 FQNEAQ (reference sequence). There are 14 residues in the CDR3. CDR3 bases: TGTGCCAGCAGCTCAGACCTGAACCAAGAGACCCAGTACTTC. This sequence encodes CASSSDLNQETQYF.

Remarks on this clonotype: The junction shows a germline mismatch at one end, possibly a read error. J is TRBJ2-1 and V is TRBV3-1; TRBD2 agrees at 8 bases. TRBJ2-7 explains the end of the DNA better; the J call may be wrong. This CDR3 has 17 amino acids. In germline, CDR1 is LGHDT, CDR2 YNNKEL (reference sequence). CDR3 in amino acids: CASSSRPGGDRSYEQYF. The CDR3 nucleotides are TGCGCCAGCAGCTCCCGTCCCGGGGGGGACCGCTCCTACGAGCAGTACTTC.